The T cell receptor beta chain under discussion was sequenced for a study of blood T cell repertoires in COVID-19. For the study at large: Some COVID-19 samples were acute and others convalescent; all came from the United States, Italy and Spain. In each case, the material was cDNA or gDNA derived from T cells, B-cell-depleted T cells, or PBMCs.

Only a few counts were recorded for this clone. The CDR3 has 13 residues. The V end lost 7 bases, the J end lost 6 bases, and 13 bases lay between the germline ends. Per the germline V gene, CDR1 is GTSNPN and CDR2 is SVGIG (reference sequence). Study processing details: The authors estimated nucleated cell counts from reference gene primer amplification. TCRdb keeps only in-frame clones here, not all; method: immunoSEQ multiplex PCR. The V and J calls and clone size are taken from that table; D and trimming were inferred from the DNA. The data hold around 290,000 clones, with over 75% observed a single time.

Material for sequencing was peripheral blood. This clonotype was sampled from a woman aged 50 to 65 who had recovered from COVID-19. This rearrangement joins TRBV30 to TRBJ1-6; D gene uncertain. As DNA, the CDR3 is TGTGCCTCACAGCGGGGAGGTAATTCACCCCTCCACTTT. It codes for CASQRGGNSPLHF.